The 22 T cell receptor beta chains below come from one sample, sequenced in a study of lymphopenia after photon versus proton radiotherapy. This table comes from immunoSEQ multiplex PCR, and its TCRdb copy is limited to in-frame clones, with some not included. This sample has 150,000 to 200,000 clones, with about 88% found just once. Sequences were derived from peripheral blood, sampled from a patient treated with photon-based radiotherapy. Receptors were obtained from a man in his fifties or sixties with gastric cancer.

V usage is TRBV19 and J usage is TRBJ2-3, with TRBD1 identical over 8 bases. The CDR3 has 16 amino acids. V lost 6 bases to trimming and J lost 3 bases; unmatched junction nucleotides: 11. Germline assignment: CDR1 LNHDA and CDR2 SQIVND (reference sequence). CDR3 protein: CASSLGQGKGTDTQYF. CDR3 sequence (DNA): TGTGCCAGTAGCCTTGGACAGGGTAAGGGTACAGATACGCAGTATTTT.

The chain's CDR3 is CAITDAGLAGNEQFF. The CDR3 DNA follows: TGTGCCATCACCGATGCGGGACTAGCGGGGAATGAGCAGTTCTTC. This sequence joins TRBV10-3 and TRBJ2-1; 13 bases map to TRBD2. The CDR3 totals 15 residues. Germline V gene sequence: CDR1 ENHRY, CDR2 SYGVKD. The J segment lost 7 bases and the V segment lost 7 bases, leaving 7 bases of the junction unmatched.

V is TRBV25-1 and J is TRBJ2-1; TRBD1 aligns across 9 bases. V gave up 3 bases and J gave up 9 bases; unmatched junction bases: 9. The CDR3 totals 15 residues. Germline CDR1 reads MGHDK; CDR2 reads SYGVNS. The CDR3 sequence is CASSDPGTGLGEQFF. Here the CDR3 DNA reads TGTGCCAGCAGTGACCCGGGGACAGGGCTAGGTGAGCAGTTCTTC.

The DNA for the CDR3 is TGTGCCAGCAGTTCTCCGGGACAGGTTACCGGGGAGCTGTTTTTT. Residues: CASSSPGQVTGELFF. The V and J genes are TRBV5-6 and TRBJ2-2, with 8 nucleotides matching TRBD1. The CDR3 contains 15 residues. Germline loops: CDR1 SGHDT, CDR2 YYEEEE. V lost 5 bases, J lost 5 bases, and 8 bases stayed unmatched.

This chain links TRBV7-6 with TRBJ1-5, with D uncertain. The CDR3 length is 14 residues. The V end was cut by 5 bases, the J end by 2 bases, with 10 bases between. Germline loops: CDR1 SGHVS, CDR2 FNYEAQ. The CDR3 DNA reads TGTGCCAGCAGCCCCGGAGGCCGCAATCAGCCCCAGCATTTT. This translates into CASSPGGRNQPQHF.

This sequence joins TRBV6-5 and TRBJ2-2; TRBD2 is a possible D gene (6 bases). The germline gives CDR1 MNHEY, CDR2 SVGAGI. V shed 8 bases and J shed 7 bases, with 20 bases lying between them. The CDR3 covers 15 residues. CDR3 DNA: TGTGCCAGCTGCCCCCGACTAGGGGAAAACGGGGAGCTGTTTTTT. Amino acid sequence: CASCPRLGENGELFF.

The chain couples TRBV19 to TRBJ2-5; 8 nucleotides agree with TRBD1. CDR1 and CDR2 from the germline V gene are LNHDA and SQIVND (reference sequence). V was clipped by 5 bases and J by 1 base; unmatched bases: 9. This CDR3 comprises 16 residues. The CDR3 region has the DNA TGTGCCAGTAGTTTTCGACAGGGGAGCTCCCAAGAGACCCAGTACTTC. It is translated as CASSFRQGSSQETQYF.

With regard to this clone: The junction and the germline gene differ at one end; a read error may be behind it. The J gene is TRBJ2-7, the V gene TRBV14; D not resolved. The germline CDR1 and CDR2 sequences are SGHDN and FVKESK. The CDR3 consists of 13 residues. The CDR3 region has the DNA TGTGCCAGCAGTACGGGCTTCTCCCACGAGCAGTACTTC. Amino acid sequence: CASSTGFSHEQYF.

V gene TRBV4-3 combines with J gene TRBJ1-2, with TRBD1 matching over 7 bases. J lost 4 bases, V lost 4 bases, and 12 bases had no gene match. The CDR3 has 16 residues. The germline gives CDR1 LGHNA, CDR2 YSLEER. The CDR3 DNA reads TGCGCCAGCAGCCCCCTAGGGGAGGGGGCTAGCTATGGCTACACCTTC. It translates to CASSPLGEGASYGYTF.

This chain uses TRBV28 with TRBJ1-2, with 9 nucleotides matching TRBD1. The CDR3 contains 16 residues. Germline values: CDR1 MDHEN, CDR2 SYDVKM. Trimming took 5 bases from V and 5 from J; bases not matched to a gene: 12. CDR3 protein: CASSRPGTGQTYGYTF. The CDR3 nucleotides are TGTGCCAGCAGTCGCCCCGGGACAGGGCAGACTTATGGCTACACCTTC.

The rearrangement joins TRBV19 to TRBJ1-5; no definite D call. CDR1 is LNHDA, CDR2 SQIVND, per germline (reference sequence). This CDR3 is 13 amino acids long. Trimming removed 3 bases from V and 4 bases from J, with 7 bases in between. CDR3 loop: CASSIVENQPQHF. The CDR3 coding sequence is TGTGCCAGTAGTATTGTGGAAAATCAGCCCCAGCATTTT.

V gene TRBV2 combines with J gene TRBJ2-3, with D perhaps TRBD2 (6 bases). Looked up from germline, CDR1 is SNHLY and CDR2 is FYNNEI. This CDR3 is built from 14 residues. The V gene lost 7 bases and the J gene lost 1 base, with 12 bases spanning the gap. CDR3 amino acids: CASTISGGTDTQYF. Written as DNA, the CDR3 is TGTGCCAGCACCATTTCGGGGGGCACAGATACGCAGTATTTT. The full variable domain, rest sourced from reference TRBV2 and TRBJ2-3, is EPEVTQTPSHQVTQMGQEVILRCVPISNHLYFYWYRQILGQKVEFLVSFYNNEISEKSEIFDDQFSVERPDGSNFTLKIRSTKLEDSAMYFCASTISGGTDTQYFGPGTRLTVL.

V gene TRBV18 combines with J gene TRBJ1-4; D is unresolved. CDR3 length equals 14 residues. Trimming removed 2 bases from V and 5 bases from J, with 9 bases in between. The germline V gene has CDR1 KGHSH and CDR2 LQKENI. The CDR3 DNA follows: TGTGCCAGCTCACCATCAGGTCCCAATGAAAAACTGTTTTTT. Amino acids: CASSPSGPNEKLFF.

The rearrangement links TRBV30 to TRBJ1-2; D uncertain. Germline V gene sequence: CDR1 GTSNPN, CDR2 SVGIG (reference sequence). There are 11 residues in the CDR3. The V gene lost 8 bases and the J gene lost 0 bases, with 7 bases spanning the gap. The CDR3 nucleotides are TGTGCCCGAGACACTAACTATGGCTACACCTTC. Its protein is CARDTNYGYTF.

V gene TRBV27 combines with J gene TRBJ2-3; D is ambiguous. The germline gives CDR1 MNHEY, CDR2 SMNVEV (reference sequence). The CDR3 spans 14 residues. The germline V and J ends were trimmed by 5 bases and 2 bases, with 11 bases remaining between them. The CDR3 here is CASSISAPTDTQYF. The CDR3 region has the DNA TGTGCCAGCAGTATCTCTGCCCCCACAGATACGCAGTATTTT.

V gene TRBV7-6 combines with J gene TRBJ2-3; 9 positions agree with TRBD2. This CDR3 is 16 amino acids long. With V trimmed by 1 base and J by 2 bases, 4 bases remained unmatched. Looked up from germline, CDR1 is SGHVS and CDR2 is FNYEAQ. For the CDR3, the DNA is TGTGCCAGCAGCTTAGGACTAGCGGCGACCACAGATACGCAGTATTTT. Translated: CASSLGLAATTDTQYF.

In nucleotides, the CDR3 is TGTGCCTGGAGTGCACAGGGGGCCGGGGGCTACACCTTC. Amino acid sequence: CAWSAQGAGGYTF. V is TRBV30 and J is TRBJ1-2; 9 bases map to TRBD1. V shed 1 base, J shed 8 bases, and the junction held 5 bases outside the gene matches. The CDR3 is made up of 13 amino acids. In germline, CDR1 is GTSNPN, CDR2 SVGIG (reference sequence).

The chain carries TRBV12-5 and TRBJ2-1, with D possibly called TRBD1 or TRBD2 (5 bases each). V lost 3 bases and J 7 bases, leaving 13 bases between the germline ends. CDR3 size: 14 residues. The germline CDR1 and CDR2 sequences are LGHNT and FRNRAP. This chain's CDR3 is CASGFGGARNEQFF. The CDR3 nucleotides read TGTGCTAGTGGTTTTGGGGGAGCTAGGAATGAGCAGTTCTTC. The full variable domain, its missing parts supplied by reference TRBV12-5 and TRBJ2-1, is DARVTQTPRHKVTEMGQEVTMRCQPILGHNTVFWYRQTMMQGLELLAYFRNRAPLDDSGMPKDRFSAEMPDATLATLKIQPSEPRDSAVYFCASGFGGARNEQFFGPGTRLTVL.

As for this clone: Other DNA sequences within the sample encode an identical CDR3. The chain carries TRBV18 and TRBJ1-4; D is unresolved. CDR1 and CDR2 (germline): KGHSH, LQKENI. Deletions cut 3 bases from V and 3 bases from J, with 8 bases between. The CDR3 has 14 residues. This chain's CDR3 is CASSPDRSNEKLFF. In DNA form, the CDR3 reads TGTGCCAGCTCACCGGATAGGTCTAATGAAAAACTGTTTTTT.

The CDR3 DNA reads as TGTGCCAGCAGCACGAACAGGGGGCCCTACGAGCAGTACTTC. The encoded protein is CASSTNRGPYEQYF. This sequence joins TRBV7-8 and TRBJ2-7; 9 bases align to TRBD1. Germline values: CDR1 SGHVS, CDR2 FQNEAQ. CDR3 size: 14 residues. J lost 2 bases, V lost 5 bases, and 4 bases had no gene match.

The V call is TRBV7-2, the J call TRBJ2-3; perhaps TRBD2 as D (5 bases). Germline CDR1 and CDR2: SGHTA and FQGNSA. The length of the CDR3 is 15 residues. Trimming stripped 1 base from V and 5 bases from J, with 13 bases between. The CDR3 coding sequence is TGTGCCAGCAGCTTAGTTGGCGGGCCGAAAGATACGCAGTATTTT. Translated: CASSLVGGPKDTQYF.

J is TRBJ1-2 and V is TRBV19; possibly TRBD1 for D (5 bases). The CDR3 is made up of 14 amino acids. CDR1 and CDR2 from the germline V gene are LNHDA and SQIVND (reference sequence). Trimming stripped 5 bases from V and 7 bases from J, with 17 bases between. CDR3 in amino acids: CASSEWEGAGGYTF. CDR3 coding DNA: TGTGCCAGTAGTGAGTGGGAAGGGGCTGGTGGCTACACCTTC. The whole variable domain, filled in from reference TRBV19 and TRBJ1-2, reads DGGITQSPKYLFRKEGQNVTLSCEQNLNHDAMYWYRQDPGQGLRLIYYSQIVNDFQKGDIAEGYSVSREKKESFPLTVTSAQKNPTAFYLCASSEWEGAGGYTFGSGTRLTVV.